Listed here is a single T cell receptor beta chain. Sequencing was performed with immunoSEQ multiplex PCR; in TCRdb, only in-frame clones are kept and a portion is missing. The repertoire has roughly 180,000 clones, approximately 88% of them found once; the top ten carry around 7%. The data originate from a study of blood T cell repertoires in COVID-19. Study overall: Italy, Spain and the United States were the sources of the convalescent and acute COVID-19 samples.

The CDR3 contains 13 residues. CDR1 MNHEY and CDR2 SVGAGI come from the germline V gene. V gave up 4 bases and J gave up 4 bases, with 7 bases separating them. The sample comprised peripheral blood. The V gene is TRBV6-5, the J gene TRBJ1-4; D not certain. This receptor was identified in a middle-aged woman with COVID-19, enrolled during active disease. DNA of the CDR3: TGTGCCAGCAGTTTAGAGTATAATGAAAAACTGTTTTTT. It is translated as CASSLEYNEKLFF.